This TCR beta chain was captured in a study of T cell responses to AZD1222 COVID-19 vaccine. As regards this clone: Its cognate antigen is unknown.

Trimming took off 2 bases at V and 8 bases at J, with 12 bases between the two ends. This CDR3 is 13 amino acids long. Germline V gene lookup returns CDR1 MNHNS and CDR2 SASEGT. Profiling relied on immunoSEQ multiplex PCR, and the TCRdb table lists in-frame clones only, not all of them. This table has about 92,000 clones, 85% to 90% appearing once. Findings of the study overall: Repertoire collection took place solely once the T cell response had peaked.

This material consisted of peripheral blood, taken on day 0 of AZD1222 vaccination. The clonotype comes from an adult in good health. The V and J genes are TRBV6-1 and TRBJ1-2; D is possibly TRBD1 (6 bases). The CDR3 loop is CASSELGAGGYTF. The CDR3 DNA reads TGTGCCAGCAGTGAACTGGGGGCGGGAGGCTACACCTTC.